Presented here are 19 T cell receptor beta chains from one specimen sequenced in a study of cytotoxic CD8 clonotypes in ibrutinib-treated CLL. Using immunoSEQ multiplex PCR, the repertoire was profiled, and TCRdb retains in-frame clones only, with some absent. The table shows around 150,000 clones, with 80% occurring only once. Here the sequenced sample was PBMCs, taken after 36 months of ibrutinib treatment. These receptor sequences come from a human donor with chronic lymphocytic leukemia.

The rearrangement links TRBV2 to TRBJ1-5; 7 nucleotides agree with TRBD1. J was trimmed by 1 base and V by 6 bases; bases with no gene match: 9. CDR1 and CDR2 from the germline V gene are SNHLY and FYNNEI. The CDR3 sequence is 16 residues long. The CDR3 sequence is CASRETDRSSNQPQHF. The CDR3 DNA sequence: TGTGCCAGCAGAGAAACGGACAGGTCCAGCAATCAGCCCCAGCATTTT.

The rearrangement links TRBV19 to TRBJ1-5; 7 bases are shared with TRBD1. CDR3 length: 17 amino acids. J lost 0 bases, V lost 7 bases, and 12 bases had no gene match. Germline CDR1 LNHDA, CDR2 SQIVND (reference sequence). CDR3 sequence: CASTPRGQEYSNQPQHF. DNA of the CDR3: TGTGCCAGTACCCCCCGAGGACAGGAGTATAGCAATCAGCCCCAGCATTTT.

The chain combines TRBV12-5 with TRBJ1-1; tentatively, D is TRBD1 (5 bases). Trimming stripped 4 bases from V and 10 bases from J, with 10 bases between. The CDR3 totals 11 residues. CDR1 and CDR2 (germline): LGHNT, FRNRAP. The CDR3 DNA sequence: TGTGCTAGTGGTTCGACAGTAGGAGCTTTCTTT. Translated, it gives CASGSTVGAFF.

This clone was seen more than once but under ten times. The chain couples TRBV5-1 to TRBJ2-7, with no clear D. V shed 2 bases and J shed 6 bases, with 12 bases lying between them. The CDR3 extends over 13 amino acids. Germline CDR1 is SGHRS and CDR2 is YFSETQ. CDR3 loop: CASSFSHDGEQYF. The DNA of the CDR3 is TGCGCCAGCAGCTTCTCCCATGACGGCGAGCAGTACTTC.

The chain has TRBV6-5 and TRBJ2-3, with 9 bases identical to TRBD1. CDR1 MNHEY and CDR2 SVGAGI come from the germline V gene. V shed 9 bases and J 2 bases; nucleotides not matched to a gene: 6. The CDR3 sequence is 14 residues long. CDR3: CARRGTGHTDTQYF. The CDR3 nucleotides read TGTGCCAGAAGAGGGACAGGGCACACAGATACGCAGTATTTT.

V usage is TRBV6-6 and J usage is TRBJ1-5; 7 bases are shared with TRBD1. The CDR3 runs to 13 residues. Germline values: CDR1 MNHNY, CDR2 SVGAGI (reference sequence). V lost 10 bases and J lost 5; bases outside the gene matches: 8. The CDR3 DNA sequence: TGTGCCACGACGGACAGGCGCTATCAGCCCCAGCATTTT. Residues: CATTDRRYQPQHF.

The chain couples TRBV5-1 to TRBJ2-7; TRBD2 matches at 12 bases. In germline, CDR1 is SGHRS, CDR2 YFSETQ. The ends lost 0 bases at V and 7 bases at J; junction bases unmatched: 8. The CDR3 consists of 16 residues. CDR3: CASSLELASGRDEQYF. CDR3 coding DNA: TGCGCCAGCAGCTTGGAGTTGGCTAGCGGGAGGGATGAGCAGTACTTC.

This sequence joins TRBV5-6 and TRBJ1-6; tentatively, D is TRBD1 (5 bases). The CDR3 runs to 18 residues. Looked up from germline, CDR1 is SGHDT and CDR2 is YYEEEE. Trimming stripped 2 bases from V and 7 bases from J, with 22 bases between. In DNA, the CDR3 is TGTGCCAGCAGCTTTTGGAAGAGCGGTATCAGGGCAAATTCACCCCTCCACTTT. Encoded protein: CASSFWKSGIRANSPLHF.

The chain employs TRBV6-5 and TRBJ2-5, with TRBD2 identical over 8 bases. The V gene's germline CDR1 is MNHEY and CDR2 SVGAGI. J gave up 0 bases and V 7 bases, and 7 bases lay outside the gene matches. This CDR3 has 15 amino acids. DNA for the CDR3: TGTGCCAGCACCGGGGGGGCTGCGTACCAAGAGACCCAGTACTTC. This translates into CASTGGAAYQETQYF.

The gene calls are TRBV7-9 and TRBJ2-6, with D possibly matching TRBD1 (5 bases). CDR1 is SEHNR and CDR2 is FQNEAQ in the germline V gene (reference sequence). The CDR3 has 19 residues. Trimming removed 6 bases from V and 1 base from J, with 22 bases in between. CDR3 in amino acids: CASSRGHLGVDSGANVLTF. Here the CDR3 DNA reads TGTGCCAGCAGTCGTGGACACCTAGGGGTGGATTCTGGGGCCAACGTCCTGACTTTC.

The chain is built from TRBV30 and TRBJ1-2; D is ambiguous. The germline CDR1 and CDR2 sequences are GTSNPN and SVGIG (reference sequence). V was cut by 2 bases and J by 8 bases, with 18 bases left in between. This CDR3 contains 14 residues. Written as DNA, the CDR3 is TGTGCCTGGAGTTTTGCGCGGCAGGTCTGGGGCTACACCTTC. It codes for CAWSFARQVWGYTF. Full variable domain (missing parts from reference TRBV30 and TRBJ1-2): SQTIHQWPATLVQPVGSPLSLECTVEGTSNPNLYWYRQAAGRGLQLLFYSVGIGQISSEVPQNLSASRPQDRQFILSSKKLLLSDSGFYLCAWSFARQVWGYTFGSGTRLTVV.

The chain couples TRBV27 to TRBJ1-1; D gene ambiguous. CDR3 length: 13 residues. In germline, CDR1 is MNHEY, CDR2 SMNVEV (reference sequence). Trimming removed 2 bases at V and 0 bases at J, with 4 bases between. The CDR3 DNA reads TGTGCCAGCAGTTTAGGGATGAACACTGAAGCTTTCTTT. Translation gives CASSLGMNTEAFF.

The chain has TRBV5-6 and TRBJ2-5, with D possibly matching TRBD1 (6 bases). The ends were cut back, 3 bases at V and 5 bases at J, with 11 bases in the middle. The CDR3 runs to 13 residues. Germline-derived CDR1 and CDR2 are SGHDT and YYEEEE. CDR3 DNA: TGTGCCAGCAGCTCAGGGGTAAGGGAGACCCAGTACTTC. Translated: CASSSGVRETQYF.

This chain connects TRBV30 to TRBJ1-5; D is unclear. V was cut by 2 bases and J by 1 base, with 6 bases left in between. The CDR3 totals 13 residues. Germline V CDR1 and CDR2: GTSNPN, SVGIG (reference sequence). As DNA, the CDR3 is TGTGCCTGGAGTCGTGACAGCAATCAGCCCCAGCATTTT. This translates into CAWSRDSNQPQHF.

This clone was detected once. The gene calls are TRBV27 and TRBJ2-1; 12 bases line up with TRBD2. J gave up 4 bases and V 2 bases, and 9 bases lay outside the gene matches. CDR1 is MNHEY, CDR2 SMNVEV, per germline (reference sequence). The CDR3 extends over 18 amino acids. The CDR3, as DNA: TGTGCCAGCAGTTTACGTGGAGAGACTAGCGGGAGTTACAATGAGCAGTTCTTC. Translating it yields CASSLRGETSGSYNEQFF.

The chain joins TRBV5-1 to TRBJ2-7; a weak D match, TRBD1 (5 bases). Trimming left V 4 bases short and J 6 bases short, with 11 bases between. CDR1 and CDR2 (germline): SGHRS, YFSETQ. This CDR3 is built from 12 residues. The CDR3 loop reads CASSAQGGEQYF. CDR3 DNA sequence: TGCGCCAGCAGCGCTCAGGGTGGCGAGCAGTACTTC.

This chain joins TRBV6-5 and TRBJ2-7; D might be TRBD2 (5 bases). Trimming removed 2 bases from V and 4 bases from J, with 18 bases in between. Germline CDR1 reads MNHEY; CDR2 reads SVGAGI. The CDR3 covers 16 residues. CDR3 coding DNA: TGTGCCAGCAGTTACGGTGCGGGCCCCCCCCCTTACGAGCAGTACTTC. Protein sequence: CASSYGAGPPPYEQYF.

This clone was detected only a few times. V gene TRBV2 combines with J gene TRBJ2-3; 7 bases fit TRBD2. The CDR3 is made up of 13 amino acids. V lost 8 bases and J lost 3; bases outside the gene matches: 5. CDR1 and CDR2 (germline): SNHLY, FYNNEI. This CDR3 reads CASSWGGTDTQYF. In DNA, the CDR3 is TGTGCCAGCTCTTGGGGGGGGACAGATACGCAGTATTTT.

The chain has TRBV15 and TRBJ1-4; TRBD1 might be the D (5 bases). CDR1 and CDR2 (germline): LNHNV, YYDKDF (reference sequence). This CDR3 is built from 18 residues. Between the trimmed V and J ends, which lost 2 bases and 0 bases, there was a span of 16 bases. The CDR3 nucleotides are TGTGCCACCAGCAGACAAGGGGTTGGGATTGCAACTAATGAAAAACTGTTTTTT. Protein sequence: CATSRQGVGIATNEKLFF. The whole variable domain, filled in from reference TRBV15 and TRBJ1-4, reads DAMVIQNPRYQVTQFGKPVTLSCSQTLNHNVMYWYQQKSSQAPKLLFHYYDKDFNNEADTPDNFQSRRPNTSFCFLDIRSPGLGDTAMYLCATSRQGVGIATNEKLFFGSGTQLSVL.